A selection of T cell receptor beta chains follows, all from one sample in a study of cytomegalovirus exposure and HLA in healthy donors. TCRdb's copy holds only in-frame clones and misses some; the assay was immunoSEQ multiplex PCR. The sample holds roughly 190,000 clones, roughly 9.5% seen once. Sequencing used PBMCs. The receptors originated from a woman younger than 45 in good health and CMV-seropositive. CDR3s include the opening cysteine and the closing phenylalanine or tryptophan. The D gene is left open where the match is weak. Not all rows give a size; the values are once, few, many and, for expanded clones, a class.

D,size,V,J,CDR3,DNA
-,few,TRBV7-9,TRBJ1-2,CASSFQDIYGYTF,TGTGCCAGCAGCTTTCAGGATATCTATGGCTACACCTTC
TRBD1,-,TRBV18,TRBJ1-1,CASSLKTGASEAFF,TGTGCCAGCTCACTTAAGACAGGGGCGAGTGAAGCTTTCTTT
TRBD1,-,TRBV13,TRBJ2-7,CASSEGTGGGEQYF,TGTGCCAGCAGCGAGGGGACAGGGGGTGGTGAGCAGTACTTC
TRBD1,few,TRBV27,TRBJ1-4,CASSLTGGNGEKLFF,TGTGCCAGCAGTTTGACAGGGGGTAACGGGGAAAAACTGTTTTTT
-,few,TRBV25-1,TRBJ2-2,CASSEFHSYTGELFF,TGTGCCAGCAGTGAATTCCACAGCTACACCGGGGAGCTGTTTTTT
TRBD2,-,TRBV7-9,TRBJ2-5,CASSRGGAETQYF,TGTGCCAGCAGCCGGGGGGGCGCAGAGACCCAGTACTTC
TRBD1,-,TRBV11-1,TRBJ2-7,CASSSGKMGRGPRNEQYF,TGTGCCAGCAGCTCAGGGAAGATGGGCAGGGGGCCGCGAAACGAGCAGTACTTC
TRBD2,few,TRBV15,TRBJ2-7,CATSSGGLAGSYEQYF,TGTGCCACCAGCAGTGGGGGACTAGCGGGAAGCTACGAGCAGTACTTC
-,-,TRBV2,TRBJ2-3,CASSEGLYTDTQYF,TGTGCCAGCAGTGAGGGACTCTACACAGATACGCAGTATTTT
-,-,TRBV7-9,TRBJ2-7,CASSLLQGIVYEQYF,TGTGCCAGCAGCTTATTGCAGGGGATAGTCTACGAGCAGTACTTC
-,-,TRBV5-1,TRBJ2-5,CASSLPGEETQYF,TGCGCCAGCAGCTTGCCGGGAGAAGAGACCCAGTACTTC
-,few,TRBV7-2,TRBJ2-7,CASSLGRDSYEQYF,TGTGCCAGCAGCCTCGGACGGGACTCCTACGAGCAGTACTTC
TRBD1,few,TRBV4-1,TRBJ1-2,CASSQAPGQGDISNYGYTF,TGCGCCAGCAGCCAAGCCCCGGGACAGGGGGATATTTCTAACTATGGCTACACCTTC